This TCR beta chain is from a study of T-cell reconstitution after alpha-beta-depleted transplantation in children. Unique molecular identifiers were incorporated during preparation of the TCRbeta library. MiXCR, applied by TCRdb to the PCR reads, yields one record per CDR3 protein. The repertoire holds a few hundred thousand distinct CDR3 sequences, with roughly 30% as singletons. Germline CDR1 and CDR2: SGDLS and YYNGEE. The V end lost 0 bases, the J end lost 1 base, and 8 bases lay between the germline ends. This CDR3 has 15 amino acids. The rearrangement links TRBV9 to TRBJ1-5; D is undetermined. The input for sequencing was PBMCs, taken before TCRalphabeta/CD19-depleted stem cell transplant. This clonotype was sampled from a boy less than two years old with Wiskott-Aldrich syndrome, due to receive a stem cell transplant. CDR3 region: CASSVDPVSNQPQHF. The CDR3, as DNA: TGTGCCAGCAGCGTAGATCCGGTGAGCAATCAGCCCCAGCATTTT.